What follows describes a single TCR beta chain. TCRdb ran MiXCR on the RT-PCR reads and lists one entry per CDR3 protein. Found here are 700,000 to 900,000 distinct CDR3 sequences, approximately 22% of them singletons; the top ten hold roughly a tenth. CDR1 and CDR2 from the germline V gene are SGHTA and FQGNSA. Deletions cut 5 bases from V and 3 bases from J, with 10 bases between. The CDR3 has 14 amino acids. This entry belongs to a study of response to subunit inactivated influenza vaccine. The origin of this receptor is a man aged 45-60 years who received an inactivated influenza vaccine. This material consisted of PBMCs from blood, taken about 5 days after vaccination. The chain couples TRBV7-2 to TRBJ2-2; no firm D call. The chain's CDR3 is CASSGMLYTGELFF. In DNA form, the CDR3 reads TGTGCCAGCAGCGGGATGTTGTACACCGGGGAGCTGTTTTTT.